This TCR beta chain was recovered during a study of siplizumab effects on memory and regulatory T cells. Points from the study as a whole: Proliferating CD4+ or CD8+ clones, roughly 80-97% of them, lacked an assignable naive or memory phenotype.

The germline V and J ends were trimmed by 0 bases and 7 bases, with 23 bases remaining between them. In germline, CDR1 is SGHRS, CDR2 YFSETQ. The CDR3 runs to 18 residues. Clones were read by immunoSEQ multiplex PCR, and TCRdb kept only the in-frame ones, dropping some. The table shows approximately 52,000 clones, with 95% to 97% occurring only once. Points on this clone: Its target is unknown.

This receptor was obtained from a human donor in good health. What was sequenced was naive CD4+ T cells sorted from blood. The rearrangement uses TRBV5-1 and TRBJ2-1; TRBD2 might be the D (6 bases). The CDR3 sequence is CASSLVFVGGHSLNEQFF. The DNA of the CDR3 is TGCGCCAGCAGCTTGGTATTTGTGGGAGGCCATTCACTTAATGAGCAGTTCTTC.